The 4 T cell receptor beta chains presented below share a single source sample, sequenced in a study of shared clonotypes between healthy human individuals. Naive CD8 isolation took CD45RO-negative cells positively selected for CCR7 and excluded terminally differentiated effector memory CD45RA+ cells. The protocol was immunoSEQ multiplex PCR, while the TCRdb copy is restricted to in-frame clones and leaves out a portion. The sample holds 660,000 or so clones; about 96% are singletons and the top ten take about 0.12%. The sequenced material came from naive CD8+ T cells sorted from blood. All receptors come from a woman aged 25 to 45 in good health.

The chain carries TRBV5-1 and TRBJ2-7; D may correspond to TRBD1 or TRBD2 (5 bases each). Per germline, CDR1 SGHRS and CDR2 YFSETQ. Between the trimmed V and J ends, which lost 4 bases and 8 bases, there was a span of 22 bases. The CDR3 has 15 amino acids. CDR3 protein: CASSPPPGQLDKQYF. CDR3 in DNA: TGCGCCAGCAGCCCTCCACCGGGGCAGTTAGACAAGCAGTACTTC.

This CDR3 reads CASSGRIAGGRETQYF. CDR3 sequence (DNA): TGTGCCAGCAGTGGAAGGATAGCAGGGGGCAGGGAGACCCAGTACTTC. The rearrangement joins TRBV2 to TRBJ2-5; 8 nucleotides match TRBD1. CDR3 length equals 16 residues. Trimming took 4 bases from V and 5 from J; bases not matched to a gene: 12. The germline gives CDR1 SNHLY, CDR2 FYNNEI.

The gene calls are TRBV27 and TRBJ2-1; the match to TRBD2 covers 10 bases. From germline, CDR1 is MNHEY and CDR2 SMNVEV (reference sequence). There are 16 residues in the CDR3. Unmatched junction bases numbered 9, after V lost 2 bases and J lost 8 bases. CDR3: CASSLIVAGGFYEQFF. DNA of the CDR3: TGTGCCAGCAGTTTAATTGTAGCGGGAGGTTTCTATGAGCAGTTCTTC.

The chain joins TRBV19 to TRBJ1-4; no definite D call. Germline-derived CDR1 and CDR2 are LNHDA and SQIVND (reference sequence). CDR3 length: 13 amino acids. Trimming pared 10 bases from V and 0 bases from J, leaving 9 bases between. The CDR3 sequence: CATTRTTNEKLFF. CDR3 bases: TGTGCCACAACCCGCACAACTAATGAAAAACTGTTTTTT.